This TCR beta chain was sequenced in a study of blood T cell repertoires in COVID-19 (TCRdb year 2020). For the wider study: Samples covering the acute and convalescent phases of COVID-19 were provided by collaborators in the United States, Italy and Spain. Where available, HLA class I and class II types were obtained from metadata supplied by the sample provider rather than from assay-based typing. A de-identified subject ID, COVID-19 status, age in years and sex were almost always included in the sample metadata. The material from the prospective study consisted of cDNA or gDNA derived from T cells, B-cell-depleted T cells, or PBMCs. Subjects who had been exposed to COVID-19, were actively infected with it, or had recovered from it provided the deeply sampled blood TCRbeta repertoires that made up the dataset. The repertoires were released in a freely available public database meant as a resource for research on the immune response to SARS-CoV-2. The samples were drawn from the first 160 participants of the ongoing ImmuneRACE study and from some 1,300 subjects provided by 6 global collaborators. On the study overall, not on this receptor specifically: How much clinical and demographic metadata was included differed by source and by participant, and the metadata was provided uncurated.

At the junction V is shortened by 1 base and J by 3 bases; bases outside the gene matches: 16. Reading from cysteine to phenylalanine, the CDR3 counts 20 amino acids. The only DNA kept is the CDR3, 60 bases in frame from the first base. Based on the germline V gene (reference sequence), the CDR1 and CDR2 sequences are LNHNV and YYDKDF. TCRbeta CDR3 regions were amplified from genomic DNA using the immunoSEQ Assay, a bias-controlled multiplex PCR. The published analysis was carried out like this. Within the assay, amplification of reference gene primers was used to estimate how many nucleated cells each sample contained. To quantify the absolute abundance of each unique TCRbeta CDR3 rearrangement, sequence reads were collapsed and filtered. For each sample, productive Simpson clonality was calculated as the square root of Simpson's diversity index across productive rearrangements. The source is immuneACCESS, and TCRdb retained only in-frame sequences with V and J called. Part of the clones is not carried over; for the studies checked, unresolved V genes explain less than half of this, and the remainder is unexplained. The DNA was the basis for D and trimming; V, J and clone size are from that table. The sample table holds roughly 230,000 clones, of which roughly 86% were seen once. The ten most abundant clones make up around 0.7% of the sample.

The collaborating institutions used their own protocols to collect whole blood in K2EDTA tubes. For TCRbeta analysis, collaborator samples were shipped as frozen whole blood, as isolated PBMCs, or as DNA extracted from either sample type. Regarding this clone: The specificity of this receptor is unknown. No base quality values were provided; no much bigger clone lies one nucleotide off.

Sample: peripheral blood. This sequence was found in a human donor in a cohort sampled during active COVID-19. The sequence is built from TRBV15 and TRBJ2-7; 12 central bases correspond to TRBD2. The CDR3 has the sequence CATSRAEKGLAGGRNYEQYF. The bases read TGTGCCACCAGCAGAGCGGAAAAAGGTCTAGCGGGGGGGCGGAACTACGAGCAGTACTTC.